Below, 29 T cell receptor beta chains from the same sample are listed, as sequenced in a study of cytomegalovirus exposure and HLA in healthy donors. PCR amplification relied on 60 Vbeta primers (plus 13 Jbeta primers). Here immunoSEQ multiplex PCR was the method, and the copy in TCRdb shows in-frame clones only, minus some. Here the sample spans about 81,000 clones, about three quarters being singletons. Source material: PBMCs. These receptors were collected from a man over 45 in good health and CMV-seropositive.

The count of this clone is one. The chain employs TRBV9 and TRBJ2-5; TRBD2 aligns across 15 bases. Trimming took 3 bases from V and 4 from J; bases not matched to a gene: 13. This CDR3 region has 19 residues. From germline, CDR1 is SGDLS and CDR2 YYNGEE. The CDR3 nucleotides are TGTGCCAGCAGCGGCGCGCATCCGGGACTAGCGGGAGGTGGAGAGACCCAGTACTTC. Its translation is CASSGAHPGLAGGGETQYF.

V and J are TRBV5-5 and TRBJ2-4; no definite D call. V lost 2 bases, J lost 8 bases, and 14 bases lay in between. Germline CDR1 reads SGHKS; CDR2 reads YYEKEE (reference sequence). CDR3 length: 14 amino acids. CDR3 coding DNA: TGTGCCAGCAGCTTCGGCCCGGGTCCGGACATTCAGTACTTC. As protein: CASSFGPGPDIQYF. The whole variable domain, remainder taken from reference TRBV5-5 and TRBJ2-4, is DAGVTQSPTHLIKTRGQQVTLRCSPISGHKSVSWYQQVLGQGPQFIFQYYEKEERGRGNFPDRFSARQFPNYSSELNVNALLLGDSALYLCASSFGPGPDIQYFGAGTRLSVL.

The chain couples TRBV19 to TRBJ2-1, with D perhaps TRBD2 (6 bases). The ends were cut back, 7 bases at V and 0 bases at J, with 16 bases in the middle. The length of the CDR3 is 16 residues. Germline CDR1 is LNHDA and CDR2 is SQIVND (reference sequence). The CDR3: CASKKGSGDSYNEQFF. CDR3 nucleotide sequence: TGTGCCAGTAAAAAGGGTAGCGGCGACTCCTACAATGAGCAGTTCTTC.

This chain uses TRBV9 with TRBJ2-7; tentative D call: TRBD2 (5 bases). This CDR3 spans 14 amino acids. V dropped 0 bases and J dropped 2 bases, with 9 bases sitting between them. The germline gives CDR1 SGDLS, CDR2 YYNGEE. In nucleotides, the CDR3 is TGTGCCAGCAGCGTAGATGAGGGTCCCTACGAGCAGTACTTC. Its translation: CASSVDEGPYEQYF.

There are a few counts of this clone. The genes are TRBV10-1 and TRBJ2-7; TRBD2 matches at 11 bases. The CDR3 totals 16 residues. Germline V CDR1 and CDR2: WNHNN, SYGVQD (reference sequence). V shed 8 bases and J 2 bases; nucleotides not matched to a gene: 11. The CDR3: CASPPLGLAEPYEQYF. The CDR3 DNA sequence: TGCGCCAGCCCCCCCCTGGGACTAGCGGAGCCCTACGAGCAGTACTTC.

This clone was counted once. The rearrangement links TRBV7-9 to TRBJ2-3, with D possibly TRBD1 on 5 matching bases. V lost 1 base and J lost 5, with 10 bases in between. Germline V gives CDR1 SEHNR, CDR2 FQNEAQ (reference sequence). The CDR3 extends over 14 amino acids. The chain's CDR3 is CASSLDRTGDTQYF. In DNA form, the CDR3 reads TGTGCCAGCAGCTTAGACAGGACGGGAGATACGCAGTATTTT.

This chain connects TRBV19 to TRBJ1-3; D gene ambiguous. V lost 9 bases to trimming and J lost 0 bases, with 12 bases between them. Germline V gene data show CDR1 as LNHDA and CDR2 as SQIVND (reference sequence). The CDR3 totals 14 residues. The CDR3 coding sequence is TGTGCCAGCCAAGTACGGAGCTCTGGAAACACCATATATTTT. Translated: CASQVRSSGNTIYF.

V is TRBV5-1 and J is TRBJ2-3; TRBD2 aligns across 10 bases. The length of the CDR3 is 15 residues. The germline gives CDR1 SGHRS, CDR2 YFSETQ. The V segment lost 7 bases and the J segment 3 bases; nucleotides outside the gene matches: 8. The CDR3 DNA reads as TGCGCCAGCTCTGGAGCGGGAGGGCCGACAGATACGCAGTATTTT. The encoded protein is CASSGAGGPTDTQYF. Drawing the rest from reference TRBV5-1 and TRBJ2-3, the complete variable domain is KAGVTQTPRYLIKTRGQQVTLSCSPISGHRSVSWYQQTPGQGLQFLFEYFSETQRNKGNFPGRFSGRQFSNSRSEMNVSTLELGDSALYLCASSGAGGPTDTQYFGPGTRLTVL.

The V gene is TRBV7-9, the J gene TRBJ1-5; D gene uncertain. The CDR3 sequence is 15 residues long. CDR1 is SEHNR, CDR2 FQNEAQ, per germline (reference sequence). V lost 4 bases to trimming and J lost 4 bases, with 14 bases between them. CDR3 nucleotide sequence: TGTGCCAGCAGCTCTGGCTTGGGCTGGAATCAGCCCCAGCATTTT. Translation gives CASSSGLGWNQPQHF. Combining the CDR3 with reference TRBV7-9 and TRBJ1-5 gives the whole variable domain DTGVSQNPRHKITKRGQNVTFRCDPISEHNRLYWYRQTLGQGPEFLTYFQNEAQLEKSRLLSDRFSAERPKGSFSTLEIQRTEQGDSAMYLCASSSGLGWNQPQHFGDGTRLSIL.

This clone was picked up one time. J is TRBJ2-1 and V is TRBV6-6, with 8 bases that match TRBD2. CDR3 length: 14 amino acids. Trimming took 4 bases from V and 2 from J; bases not matched to a gene: 1. Germline assignment: CDR1 MNHNY and CDR2 SVGAGI (reference sequence). CDR3 residues: CASSSSGPYNEQFF. CDR3 in DNA: TGTGCCAGCAGTTCTAGCGGGCCCTACAATGAGCAGTTCTTC.

The J gene is TRBJ2-7, the V gene TRBV10-3; D uncertain. The length of the CDR3 is 15 residues. The V gene's germline CDR1 is ENHRY and CDR2 SYGVKD. Deletions cut 5 bases from V and 3 bases from J, with 17 bases between. CDR3 loop: CAISTQSLPRYEQYF. For the CDR3, the DNA is TGTGCCATCAGTACCCAGTCACTACCCCGCTACGAGCAGTACTTC.

This clone showed up just a few times. The chain is built from TRBV6-5 and TRBJ2-1; TRBD1 aligns across 8 bases. Germline loops: CDR1 MNHEY, CDR2 SVGAGI. This CDR3 is built from 15 residues. J gave up 4 bases and V 6 bases, and 8 bases lay outside the gene matches. The CDR3 protein is CASRTTGVAYNEQFF. The CDR3 DNA reads as TGTGCCAGCAGAACGACAGGGGTAGCGTACAATGAGCAGTTCTTC.

The chain has TRBV9 and TRBJ1-1; 7 positions match TRBD1. This CDR3 has 13 residues. Germline values: CDR1 SGDLS, CDR2 YYNGEE. The V and J ends lost 3 bases and 5 bases, in that order; junction bases with no gene match: 4. CDR3 residues: CASSEDRETEAFF. The CDR3 DNA is TGTGCCAGCAGCGAAGACAGGGAAACTGAAGCTTTCTTT. The full variable domain, its missing parts supplied by reference TRBV9 and TRBJ1-1, is DSGVTQTPKHLITATGQRVTLRCSPRSGDLSVYWYQQSLDQGLQFLIQYYNGEERAKGNILERFSAQQFPDLHSELNLSSLELGDSALYFCASSEDRETEAFFGQGTRLTVV.

This sequence joins TRBV4-1 and TRBJ2-2; D might be TRBD2 (6 bases). V lost 3 bases to trimming and J lost 5 bases, with 16 bases between them. This CDR3 contains 16 residues. Germline CDR1 MGHRA, CDR2 YSYEKL. CDR3: CASSHPARAGTGELFF. The CDR3 DNA sequence: TGCGCCAGCAGCCATCCGGCGAGGGCGGGGACCGGGGAGCTGTTTTTT.

The V call is TRBV30, the J call TRBJ2-2; 10 bases map to TRBD2. This CDR3 has 15 amino acids. The V gene's germline CDR1 is GTSNPN and CDR2 SVGIG (reference sequence). With 3 bases clipped from V and 3 bases from J, the junction kept 4 bases outside the gene matches. The CDR3 nucleotides read TGTGCCTGGAGCGAAAGCGGGAGGGACACCGGGGAGCTGTTTTTT. Its protein product is CAWSESGRDTGELFF.

There are a few counts of this clone. The rearrangement links TRBV15 to TRBJ2-7, with 14 bases that match TRBD2. The ends lost 0 bases at V and 3 bases at J; junction bases unmatched: 13. Germline lookup yields CDR1 LNHNV and CDR2 YYDKDF (reference sequence). The CDR3 covers 20 residues. CDR3 DNA: TGTGCCACCAGCAGAGATCGACTAGCGGGAGGGCCTAGAATGATCTACGAGCAGTACTTC. Its protein product is CATSRDRLAGGPRMIYEQYF. Full variable domain (remainder filled in from reference TRBV15 and TRBJ2-7): DAMVIQNPRYQVTQFGKPVTLSCSQTLNHNVMYWYQQKSSQAPKLLFHYYDKDFNNEADTPDNFQSRRPNTSFCFLDIRSPGLGDTAMYLCATSRDRLAGGPRMIYEQYFGPGTRLTVT.

V usage is TRBV27 and J usage is TRBJ2-2; 8 nucleotides line up with TRBD2. CDR3 length: 15 residues. Germline loops: CDR1 MNHEY, CDR2 SMNVEV (reference sequence). Trimming cost V 4 bases and J 7 bases; bases outside gene matches: 8. The CDR3 protein is CASSYRLAGDGELFF. In nucleotides, the CDR3 is TGTGCCAGCAGTTATCGGCTAGCGGGTGACGGGGAGCTGTTTTTT.

The table lists this clone with a count of one. The V call is TRBV7-3, the J call TRBJ2-2; D not certain. The CDR3 spans 15 residues. V shed 2 bases and J shed 7 bases, with 14 bases lying between them. CDR1 is SGHTA and CDR2 is FQGTGA in the germline V gene. CDR3 region: CASSLGPTRFGELFF. CDR3 coding DNA: TGTGCCAGCAGCTTAGGCCCGACTCGGTTCGGGGAGCTGTTTTTT.

J is TRBJ1-1 and V is TRBV5-1; D perhaps matches TRBD1 (6 bases). The V and J ends lost 4 bases and 6 bases respectively, with 13 bases between them. The length of the CDR3 is 13 residues. In germline, CDR1 is SGHRS, CDR2 YFSETQ. DNA for the CDR3: TGCGCCAGCAGCCAAGGGACATACGCTGAAGCTTTCTTT. Translated: CASSQGTYAEAFF.

This chain uses TRBV7-6 with TRBJ2-3; TRBD2 agrees at 16 bases. After removal of 3 bases from V and 1 base from J, the junction contained 10 bases not matched to a gene. CDR1 and CDR2 (germline): SGHVS, FNYEAQ. This CDR3 has 20 amino acids. DNA for the CDR3: TGTGCCAGCAGCTTGCTACCGGGACTAGCGGGAGGGGCGGGCACAGATACGCAGTATTTT. Residues: CASSLLPGLAGGAGTDTQYF.

The chain is built from TRBV7-9 and TRBJ1-2; TRBD1 is a possible D gene (6 bases). The germline gives CDR1 SEHNR, CDR2 FQNEAQ (reference sequence). Trimming took 10 bases from V and 6 from J, leaving 12 bases between them. The CDR3 loop spans 11 amino acids. CDR3 bases: TGTGCCACCGGGGGGCTCGATGGCTACACCTTC. It encodes CATGGLDGYTF.

V gene TRBV7-3 combines with J gene TRBJ2-2, with 11 bases lining up with TRBD2. Germline V gene lookup returns CDR1 SGHTA and CDR2 FQGTGA. V gave up 4 bases and J gave up 5 bases; unmatched junction bases: 18. The CDR3 sequence is 20 residues long. For the CDR3, the DNA is TGTGCCAGCAGCTCATGGTTACTAGCGGGAGAGGCGGGTTTGACCGGGGAGCTGTTTTTT. Its translation: CASSSWLLAGEAGLTGELFF.

The chain uses TRBV13 and TRBJ1-4; D possibly corresponds to TRBD1 (6 bases). Germline CDR1 PRHDT, CDR2 FYEKMQ (reference sequence). Trimming removed 2 bases from V and 3 bases from J, with 10 bases in between. The CDR3 has 15 residues. This chain's CDR3 is CASSLRGRANEKLFF. CDR3 bases: TGTGCCAGCAGCTTAAGGGGGAGGGCTAATGAAAAACTGTTTTTT.

About this clone itself: Relative to the germline gene, one junction end is altered; a read error may explain this. The genes are TRBV7-9 and TRBJ2-6; D not resolved. The germline V gene encodes CDR1 SEHNR and CDR2 FQNEAQ (reference sequence). CDR3 size: 15 residues. The CDR3 sequence is CSSSSSGGGANVLTF. For the CDR3, the DNA is TGTTCCAGCAGCTCCAGTGGTGGTGGGGCCAACGTCCTGACTTTC.

On this clone: The junction departs from germline at one end; a sequencing error may be responsible. The chain uses TRBV18 and TRBJ2-2, with 13 nucleotides matching TRBD2. The CDR3 is made up of 21 amino acids. The V gene's germline CDR1 is KGHSH and CDR2 LQKENI. In DNA form, the CDR3 reads TGTGCCAGCTCCCCACCCCCTCTGGGACTAGCGGGGCAGGCCAACACCGGGGAGCTGTTTTTT. Protein product: CASSPPPLGLAGQANTGELFF.

This rearrangement joins TRBV7-3 to TRBJ2-3; TRBD2 matches 8 bases. V lost 2 bases to trimming and J lost 5 bases; unmatched junction nucleotides: 18. The length of the CDR3 is 19 residues. CDR1 and CDR2 (germline): SGHTA, FQGTGA. In DNA form, the CDR3 reads TGTGCCAGCAGCTTACGATTAATTAACGGGAGGGCCGGGGTAGATACGCAGTATTTT. Amino acid sequence: CASSLRLINGRAGVDTQYF. Full variable domain (remainder filled in from reference TRBV7-3 and TRBJ2-3): GAGVSQTPSNKVTEKGKYVELRCDPISGHTALYWYRQSLGQGPEFLIYFQGTGAADDSGLPNDRFFAVRPEGSVSTLKIQRTERGDSAVYLCASSLRLINGRAGVDTQYFGPGTRLTVL.

The chain is built from TRBV18 and TRBJ2-1, with D possibly matching TRBD2 (7 bases). Germline CDR1 reads KGHSH; CDR2 reads LQKENI. The CDR3 length is 19 residues. Trimming removed 2 bases from V and 3 bases from J, with 23 bases in between. The DNA of the CDR3 is TGTGCCAGCTCACCAGGGGGGGCGGACCGGGACTTGGGCTACAATGAGCAGTTCTTC. Protein sequence: CASSPGGADRDLGYNEQFF.

The J gene is TRBJ2-1, the V gene TRBV4-1; 13 positions match TRBD2. The germline V gene has CDR1 MGHRA and CDR2 YSYEKL. The trim removed 5 bases at V and 8 bases at J, leaving 3 bases unmatched. The CDR3 consists of 14 residues. The CDR3 DNA follows: TGCGCCAGCAGCACTAGCGGGAGGGAGGATGAGCAGTTCTTC. Its translation is CASSTSGREDEQFF.

The chain joins TRBV6-5 to TRBJ2-2; the match to TRBD2 covers 7 bases. From germline, CDR1 is MNHEY and CDR2 SVGAGI. Trimming took 8 bases from V and 5 from J; bases not matched to a gene: 11. This CDR3 comprises 15 residues. Here the CDR3 DNA reads TGTGCCAGCTCCCCTCGCGGGAGCGGGACCGGGGAGCTGTTTTTT. Its protein is CASSPRGSGTGELFF.